A selection of T cell receptor beta chains follows, all from one sample in a study of graft-versus-host responses after intestinal transplantation. Assay: immunoSEQ multiplex PCR; the TCRdb copy retains only in-frame clones and omits some. The table lists 110,000 to 150,000 clones, over 90% of them singletons, with about 0.18% in the top ten. No antigen has been assigned to these receptors. Sample: unstimulated CD4+ T cells sorted from spleen or lymph node cells, taken before intestinal transplant. The receptors were sampled from a human donor who received an intestinal transplant. CDR3s include the opening cysteine and the closing phenylalanine or tryptophan. D genes are given only for firm matches. Part of the rows lack a size; the others show once, few, many or a class for expanded clones.

size,V,D,J,DNA,CDR3
-,TRBV11-2,-,TRBJ2-3,TGTGCCAGCAGCTCGACGGGGGCTTCTTTGACAGATACGCAGTATTTT,CASSSTGASLTDTQYF
once,TRBV28,-,TRBJ2-7,TGTGCCAGCAGTGTCCGGAGGGCAAGCTCCTACGAGCAGTACTTC,CASSVRRASSYEQYF
-,TRBV9,-,TRBJ2-3,TGTGCCAGCAGCGTAAACCCCAGGTCAGATACGCAGTATTTT,CASSVNPRSDTQYF
-,TRBV5-6,-,TRBJ2-5,TGTGCCAGCAGCCCCCCGGGTGGAGAGACCCAGTACTTC,CASSPPGGETQYF
-,TRBV18,-,TRBJ1-2,TGTGCCAGCTCCTCCAGAGAGATCACAGCGGCCTATGGCTACACCTTC,CASSSREITAAYGYTF
few,TRBV6-1,TRBD1,TRBJ2-7,TGTGCCAGCAGGGACAGGGTCTACGAGCAGTACTTC,CASRDRVYEQYF
-,TRBV27,-,TRBJ1-1,TGTGCCAGTTCGACACTTCTGAACACTGAAGCTTTCTTT,CASSTLLNTEAFF
-,TRBV6-1,-,TRBJ2-1,TGTGCCAGCCGAGAGGGACGCGCTCTCAATGAGCAGTTCTTC,CASREGRALNEQFF
-,TRBV7-9,-,TRBJ1-2,TGTGCCAGCAGCTTAGGGGCAGCCTATGGCTACACCTTC,CASSLGAAYGYTF
-,TRBV4-3,TRBD2,TRBJ2-1,TGCGCCAGCAGCCAACGACTAGCCGATTACAATGAGCAGTTCTTC,CASSQRLADYNEQFF
-,TRBV15,-,TRBJ1-6,TGTGCCACCAGCAGAGATCCTCCCGGGTCGTCGGATAATTCACCCCTCCACTTT,CATSRDPPGSSDNSPLHF
-,TRBV27,TRBD2,TRBJ2-1,TGTGCCAGCAGCAGTCCACGGACTAGCGGGAGGGGTCGCTCCTACAATGAGCAGTTCTTC,CASSSPRTSGRGRSYNEQFF
-,TRBV19,-,TRBJ1-2,TGTGCCAGTAGTATTAGACAGGCCGCCTATGGCTACACCTTC,CASSIRQAAYGYTF
few,TRBV18,-,TRBJ1-1,TGTGCCAGCTCACCGGGACTTCGGGACACTGAAGCTTTCTTT,CASSPGLRDTEAFF
-,TRBV19,-,TRBJ1-3,TGTGCCAGTAGTATCCCGGGACCGAACTCTGGAAACACCATATATTTT,CASSIPGPNSGNTIYF
-,TRBV4-1,-,TRBJ2-5,TGCGCCAGCAGCCAAGGGAGGGGTGGGGGGACCCAGTACTTC,CASSQGRGGGTQYF
-,TRBV5-1,TRBD2,TRBJ2-7,TGCGCCAGCAGCTTGGTGACTAGCGGGAGGGTATACGAGCAGTACTTC,CASSLVTSGRVYEQYF
once,TRBV6-4,TRBD2,TRBJ2-5,TGTGCCCCCGCCCCCCATAGCGGGGCCCAAGAGACCCAGTACTTC,CAPAPHSGAQETQYF
-,TRBV19,-,TRBJ2-7,TGTGCCAGTAGTCTGGCGCAGGGCTACGAGCAGTACTTC,CASSLAQGYEQYF
-,TRBV4-1,-,TRBJ2-1,TGCGCCAGCAGCATTCGAGAGGGCTACAATGAGCAGTTCTTC,CASSIREGYNEQFF
-,TRBV4-1,-,TRBJ2-6,TGCGCCAGCAGCCAAACTATAAATCAGGGAAACGGGGCCAACGTCCTGACTTTC,CASSQTINQGNGANVLTF
-,TRBV6-6,-,TRBJ1-5,TGTGCCAGCAGTTACTCGACGTCGTATAGCAATCAGCCCCAGCATTTT,CASSYSTSYSNQPQHF
-,TRBV5-1,TRBD1,TRBJ2-3,TGCGCCAGCAGCTTGCAACAGGGGCCAGATACGCAGTATTTT,CASSLQQGPDTQYF
-,TRBV1,-,TRBJ1-4,TGCACCAGCAGCCTCTTACCGGGAAACATAGGGGAAAAACTGTTTTTT,CTSSLLPGNIGEKLFF
-,TRBV11-2,-,TRBJ1-4,TGTGCCAGCAGCTTAGATAGCGAGGGAACCATTGAAAAACTGTTTTTT,CASSLDSEGTIEKLFF
-,TRBV5-4,-,TRBJ2-1,TGTGCCAGCTCCTGGGAGTCAGCGGGCAATGAGCAGTTCTTC,CASSWESAGNEQFF
once,TRBV5-1,TRBD2,TRBJ2-1,TGCGCCAGCAGCCCGGGACTAGCGGGAGCTGACTCTGAATTCTTC,CASSPGLAGADSEFF
-,TRBV7-3,-,TRBJ2-7,TGTGCCAGCAGCCCACCCGGTTCTACGGCCTACGAGCAGTACTTC,CASSPPGSTAYEQYF
once,TRBV29-1,TRBD2,TRBJ2-2,TGCAGGACGAAAGCGGGAGGGCCGAGCGGGGAGCTGTTTTTT,CRTKAGGPSGELFF
-,TRBV19,-,TRBJ1-1,TGTGCCAGTAGTCTCGGGCAGAACACTGAAGCTTTCTTT,CASSLGQNTEAFF
-,TRBV5-6,TRBD2,TRBJ2-3,TGTGCCAGCAGCTTGGATATAATCGGGAGGGCCTTAAGCACAGATACGCAGTATTTT,CASSLDIIGRALSTDTQYF
-,TRBV29-1,-,TRBJ2-7,TGCAGCGCCCGGACGACGGGCTCCTACGAGCAGTACTTC,CSARTTGSYEQYF
-,TRBV18,TRBD2,TRBJ2-7,TGTGCCAGCTCACCTCGCGGGGGGAACGAGCAGTACTTC,CASSPRGGNEQYF
-,TRBV7-2,-,TRBJ1-5,TGTGCCAGCAGCTTATCGTGGGGTCAGCCCCAGCATTTT,CASSLSWGQPQHF
-,TRBV27,-,TRBJ2-1,TGTGCCAGCAGTTTATTGGGTGGGGGGTCCTACAATGAGCAGTTCTTC,CASSLLGGGSYNEQFF
-,TRBV25-1,TRBD1,TRBJ1-5,TGTGCCAGCAGTGACTGGACAGGGCCCTTGCATAGCAATCAGCCCCAGCATTTT,CASSDWTGPLHSNQPQHF
-,TRBV28,-,TRBJ2-7,TGTGCCAGCAGCCCACAGGGCGACGAGCAGTACTTC,CASSPQGDEQYF
-,TRBV5-1,-,TRBJ2-2,TGCGCCAGCAGCTTAGAAGGGGCCGGGGAGCTGTTTTTT,CASSLEGAGELFF
-,TRBV29-1,-,TRBJ2-7,TGCAGCGTGATGACAAGACTAACCTACGAGCAGTACTTC,CSVMTRLTYEQYF
-,TRBV5-1,-,TRBJ2-7,TGCGCCAGCCGACCCCCCCGGGTTTCCTACGAGCAGTACTTC,CASRPPRVSYEQYF
-,TRBV7-2,-,TRBJ1-1,TGTGCCAGCAGCTTAGGGACAGCGAACACTGAAGCTTTCTTT,CASSLGTANTEAFF